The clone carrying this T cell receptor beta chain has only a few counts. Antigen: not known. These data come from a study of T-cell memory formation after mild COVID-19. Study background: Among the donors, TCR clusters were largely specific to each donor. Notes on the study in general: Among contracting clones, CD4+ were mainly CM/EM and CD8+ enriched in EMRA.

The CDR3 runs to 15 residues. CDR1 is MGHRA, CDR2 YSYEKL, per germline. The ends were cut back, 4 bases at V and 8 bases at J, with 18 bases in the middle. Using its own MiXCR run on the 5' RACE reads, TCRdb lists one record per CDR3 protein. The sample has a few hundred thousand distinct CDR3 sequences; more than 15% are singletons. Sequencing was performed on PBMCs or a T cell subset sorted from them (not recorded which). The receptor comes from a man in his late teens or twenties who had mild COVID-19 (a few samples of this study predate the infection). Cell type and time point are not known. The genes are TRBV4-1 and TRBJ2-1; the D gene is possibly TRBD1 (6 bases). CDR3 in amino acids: CASSPDRPWGDEQFF. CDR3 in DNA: TGCGCCAGCAGCCCAGACAGGCCCTGGGGAGATGAGCAGTTCTTC.